Listed here are 22 T cell receptor beta chains from one sample, sequenced in a study of CD8+ T cells in alopecia areata. The treatment is: oral pan-JAK inhibitor, 5-10 mg twice daily. Extracted RNA was reverse transcribed, and the resulting cDNA served as sequencing template. The table came from immunoSEQ multiplex PCR; TCRdb's copy has only in-frame clones and leaves some out. There are around 70,000 clones in the sample; 25% to 35% occur only once, and 15% lies in the top ten. Sequences were derived from CD8+ T cells sorted from blood, sampled at week 4, from a patient treated with tofacitinib. These TCRs come from a human donor with alopecia areata.

There are a few counts of this clone. The chain has TRBV23-1 and TRBJ1-2; unclear D gene. TRBV23-1 is identified as an open reading frame with a role that is uncertain. V was shortened by 3 bases and J by 0 bases, with 17 bases between the two germline ends. The CDR3 has 17 amino acids. CDR3 loop: CASSHCGRRLTNYGYTF. In DNA form, the CDR3 reads TGCGCCAGCAGTCATTGTGGAAGGCGGCTAACTAACTATGGCTACACCTTC.

This clone has only a few counts. The V call is TRBV4-1, the J call TRBJ1-2; D possibly corresponds to TRBD1 (5 bases). CDR1 and CDR2 (germline): MGHRA, YSYEKL. V was cut by 0 bases and J by 0 bases, with 14 bases left in between. This CDR3 is built from 17 residues. CDR3 in DNA: TGCGCCAGCAGCCAAGAGAGGCGGGGCGCTTCTAACTATGGCTACACCTTC. Residues: CASSQERRGASNYGYTF.

Only one count was recorded for this clone. A much larger clone lies a single base off, so this may be a read error. The chain is built from TRBV27 and TRBJ1-5; D possibly corresponds to TRBD1 (5 bases). There are 12 residues in the CDR3. Germline CDR1 is MNHEY and CDR2 is SMNVEV (reference sequence). CDR3 nucleotide sequence: TGTTCACTTAAAGGGGAAGATCAGCCCCAGCATTTT. This sequence encodes CSLKGEDQPQHF.

This clone has just a few counts. The V gene is TRBV7-9, the J gene TRBJ2-2; 7 nucleotides align to TRBD1. Germline CDR1 is SEHNR and CDR2 is FQNEAQ (reference sequence). The J segment lost 8 bases and the V segment lost 4 bases, leaving 7 bases of the junction unmatched. This CDR3 comprises 14 residues. In nucleotides, the CDR3 is TGTGCCAGCAGCTCGTACAGGGGTTCAGGGGAGCTGTTTTTT. It specifies CASSSYRGSGELFF.

This clone was seen a handful of times. The chain links TRBV29-1 to TRBJ2-2, with no clear D. Germline assignment: CDR1 SQVTM and CDR2 ANQGSEA. This CDR3 has 12 residues. Trimming cost V 5 bases and J 3 bases, with 7 bases left between them. In nucleotides, the CDR3 is TGCAGCGTTATACGTGACACCGGGGAGCTGTTTTTT. Its protein is CSVIRDTGELFF.

V is TRBV7-2 and J is TRBJ2-5; TRBD2 matches at 8 bases. The CDR3 is 15 amino acids. CDR1 is SGHTA, CDR2 FQGNSA, per germline. J gave up 4 bases and V 3 bases, and 7 bases lay outside the gene matches. The CDR3 here is CASSFGAGVGETQYF. In DNA, the CDR3 is TGTGCCAGCAGCTTTGGAGCGGGAGTTGGAGAGACCCAGTACTTC.

This clone was found a few times. The chain is built from TRBV11-2 and TRBJ2-2; TRBD2 agrees at 8 bases. Trimming took 2 bases from V and 5 from J; bases not matched to a gene: 7. The CDR3 spans 16 residues. Germline assignment: CDR1 SGHAT and CDR2 FQNNGV. CDR3 DNA: TGTGCCAGCAGCTTAAGGCGGGAGGAAATTACCGGGGAGCTGTTTTTT. This encodes CASSLRREEITGELFF.

The chain is built from TRBV9 and TRBJ1-4; D is ambiguous. Trimming took off 3 bases at V and 7 bases at J, with 13 bases between the two ends. There are 14 residues in the CDR3. Germline lookup yields CDR1 SGDLS and CDR2 YYNGEE. CDR3 in DNA: TGTGCCAGCAGCGAAGGGCGTACGGTTGAAAAACTGTTTTTT. Amino acid sequence: CASSEGRTVEKLFF.

This chain uses TRBV29-1 with TRBJ2-1; D is uncertain. Trimming left V 4 bases short and J 4 bases short, with 11 bases between. The CDR3 length is 13 residues. Looked up from germline, CDR1 is SQVTM and CDR2 is ANQGSEA. The CDR3 loop reads CSVGWVGYNEQFF. The DNA of the CDR3 is TGCAGCGTTGGTTGGGTGGGGTACAATGAGCAGTTCTTC.

V is TRBV11-2 and J is TRBJ1-5; D unclear. CDR1 and CDR2 from the germline V gene are SGHAT and FQNNGV. CDR3 length: 16 amino acids. The germline V and J ends were trimmed by 1 base and 3 bases, with 13 bases remaining between them. In nucleotides, the CDR3 is TGTGCCAGCAGCTTAGGGAACGGTTTGTTCAATCAGCCCCAGCATTTT. This gives the protein CASSLGNGLFNQPQHF.

This chain links TRBV29-1 with TRBJ2-5; 10 nucleotides align to TRBD1. TRBJ2-7 explains the end of the DNA better; the J call may be wrong. The CDR3 is 12 residues long. Germline assignment: CDR1 SQVTM and CDR2 ANQGSEA. The CDR3 DNA sequence: TGCAGCGTTCGGGACAGGGGCTACGAGCAGTACTTC. Its protein product is CSVRDRGYEQYF.

This clone was picked up a small number of times. This chain uses TRBV9 with TRBJ1-5, with no clear D. V was pared by 0 bases and J by 2 bases, with 12 bases between. The CDR3 contains 16 residues. In germline, CDR1 is SGDLS, CDR2 YYNGEE. The CDR3 coding sequence is TGTGCCAGCAGCGTAGTCTCATACAGCGGCAATCAGCCCCAGCATTTT. Protein sequence: CASSVVSYSGNQPQHF. Filled out from reference TRBV9 and TRBJ1-5, the complete variable domain reads DSGVTQTPKHLITATGQRVTLRCSPRSGDLSVYWYQQSLDQGLQFLIQYYNGEERAKGNILERFSAQQFPDLHSELNLSSLELGDSALYFCASSVVSYSGNQPQHFGDGTRLSIL.

The chain combines TRBV28 with TRBJ2-3; D might be TRBD2 (5 bases). CDR3 length equals 13 residues. The V end lost 5 bases, the J end lost 3 bases, and 9 bases lay between the germline ends. Germline CDR1 and CDR2: MDHEN and SYDVKM. This CDR3 is CASSPLVTDTQYF. DNA for the CDR3: TGTGCCAGCAGTCCACTAGTGACAGATACGCAGTATTTT.

This clone was found many times. The rearrangement links TRBV7-9 to TRBJ2-7; TRBD1 agrees at 9 bases. The CDR3 is 15 amino acids. CDR1 is SEHNR and CDR2 is FQNEAQ in the germline V gene (reference sequence). Unmatched junction bases numbered 6, after V lost 5 bases and J lost 1 base. CDR3 DNA: TGTGCCAGCAGCGACCGACAGGGGGGGTCCTACGAGCAGTACTTC. Translation gives CASSDRQGGSYEQYF.

The chain recombines TRBV30 with TRBJ2-1, with D uncertain. The CDR3 runs to 13 residues. Trimming shortened V by 2 bases and J by 4 bases, and 9 bases separated the two germline ends. CDR1 is GTSNPN, CDR2 SVGIG, per germline (reference sequence). CDR3 amino acids: CAWSIWQYNEQFF. The CDR3, as DNA: TGTGCCTGGAGTATTTGGCAGTACAATGAGCAGTTCTTC.

V is TRBV19 and J is TRBJ2-7; TRBD2 is a possible D gene (6 bases). The germline gives CDR1 LNHDA, CDR2 SQIVND (reference sequence). The V and J ends lost 4 bases and 4 bases respectively, with 14 bases between them. This CDR3 comprises 14 residues. DNA of the CDR3: TGTGCCAGTAGTACTCTAACTAGCCGGTACGAGCAGTACTTC. It is translated as CASSTLTSRYEQYF.

This chain uses TRBV7-3 with TRBJ2-7, with 12 bases that match TRBD2. Germline V gives CDR1 SGHTA, CDR2 FQGTGA. The CDR3 sequence is 14 residues long. The ends lost 4 bases at V and 4 bases at J; junction bases unmatched: 2. In nucleotides, the CDR3 is TGTGCCAGCAGCTCTAGCGGGAGGGGGTACGAGCAGTACTTC. Translation gives CASSSSGRGYEQYF. Full variable domain (remainder filled in from reference TRBV7-3 and TRBJ2-7): GAGVSQTPSNKVTEKGKYVELRCDPISGHTALYWYRQSLGQGPEFLIYFQGTGAADDSGLPNDRFFAVRPEGSVSTLKIQRTERGDSAVYLCASSSSGRGYEQYFGPGTRLTVT.

This sequence joins TRBV9 and TRBJ1-1; 11 bases fit TRBD1. V trimming: 3 bases; J trimming: 1 base; junction bases outside the gene matches: 5. The CDR3 has 16 residues. Germline assignment: CDR1 SGDLS and CDR2 YYNGEE. CDR3 nucleotide sequence: TGTGCCAGCAGCGCCGGGACAGGGGGTAGGAACACTGAAGCTTTCTTT. Translating gives CASSAGTGGRNTEAFF. The complete variable domain, with remaining parts taken from reference TRBV9 and TRBJ1-1, reads DSGVTQTPKHLITATGQRVTLRCSPRSGDLSVYWYQQSLDQGLQFLIQYYNGEERAKGNILERFSAQQFPDLHSELNLSSLELGDSALYFCASSAGTGGRNTEAFFGQGTRLTVV.

This clone was recorded only once. The V and J genes are TRBV29-1 and TRBJ1-2; weak D call: TRBD1 (5 bases). The CDR3 length is 17 residues. Per the germline V gene, CDR1 is SQVTM and CDR2 is ANQGSEA. Trimming removed 1 base from V and 1 base from J, with 19 bases in between. The DNA for the CDR3 is TGCAGCGTTGAAGGGGGCGAACCGGGACTGGTTAACTATGGCTACACCTTC. Residues: CSVEGGEPGLVNYGYTF.

This sequence joins TRBV4-1 and TRBJ2-5; 9 nucleotides line up with TRBD2. This CDR3 region has 15 residues. The germline gives CDR1 MGHRA, CDR2 YSYEKL. The V segment lost 4 bases and the J segment 5 bases; nucleotides outside the gene matches: 8. As DNA, the CDR3 is TGCGCCAGCAGCCCGTCCTCTGCGGGAGGGGAGACCCAGTACTTC. Amino acid sequence: CASSPSSAGGETQYF.

V is TRBV5-4 and J is TRBJ2-3; 12 nucleotides line up with TRBD2. J was trimmed by 4 bases and V by 4 bases; bases with no gene match: 7. CDR1 SGHNT and CDR2 YYREEE come from the germline V gene (reference sequence). The CDR3 sequence is 16 residues long. The CDR3 loop is CASSQRLAGEPDTQYF. DNA for the CDR3: TGTGCCAGCAGCCAAAGACTAGCGGGAGAACCAGATACGCAGTATTTT. Together with reference TRBV5-4 and TRBJ2-3, the CDR3 gives the full variable domain: ETGVTQSPTHLIKTRGQQVTLRCSSQSGHNTVSWYQQALGQGPQFIFQYYREEENGRGNFPPRFSGLQFPNYSSELNVNALELDDSALYLCASSQRLAGEPDTQYFGPGTRLTVL.

This clone occurred a few times. The chain joins TRBV11-2 to TRBJ1-2; possibly TRBD1 for D (5 bases). V lost 10 bases and J lost 2, with 14 bases in between. Germline assignment: CDR1 SGHAT and CDR2 FQNNGV. The CDR3 is 13 residues long. In DNA form, the CDR3 reads TGTGCCACATCCCGGCAGGGAAACTATGGCTACACCTTC. Translated: CATSRQGNYGYTF.